The 27 T cell receptor beta chains below all came from one sample that was sequenced in a study of patients and donors after allogeneic stem cell transplantation. One entry per CDR3 protein results from TCRdb running MiXCR on the RT-PCR reads. The sample has roughly 940,000 distinct CDR3 sequences, approximately 19% seen once. Source material: blood, either unsorted or a sorted T cell fraction (not recorded which). The receptors originated from a human donor who was either an allogeneic HSCT recipient or a stem cell or donor lymphocyte infusion donor (not recorded which). It is not recorded whose cells these are; they may come from a transplant donor.

This clonotype has only a few counts. CDR3 sequence reads: CASSLMGGGQELFF. In DNA, the CDR3 is TGTGCCAGCAGTTTAATGGGTGGTGGGCAGGAGCTGTTTTTT. V is TRBV27 and J is TRBJ2-2, with D unresolved. Deletions cut 2 bases from V and 10 bases from J, with 14 bases between. The germline CDR1 and CDR2 sequences are MNHEY and SMNVEV (reference sequence). There are 14 residues in the CDR3.

There are a few counts of this clonotype. The rearrangement uses TRBV27 and TRBJ2-1, with D tentatively TRBD2 (5 bases). V lost 4 bases and J 11 bases, leaving 12 bases between the germline ends. This CDR3 region has 12 residues. Germline assignment: CDR1 MNHEY and CDR2 SMNVEV (reference sequence). The CDR3 DNA sequence: TGTGCCAGCAGTTGGAGCGGCTATAAGCAGTTCTTC. Translating gives CASSWSGYKQFF.

The chain uses TRBV9 and TRBJ2-2, with TRBD2 matching 9 bases. CDR1 is SGDLS and CDR2 is YYNGEE in the germline V gene. Trimming at V came to 0 bases and at J to 3 bases, leaving 9 bases not matched to a gene. The CDR3 is 18 amino acids. The CDR3 reads CASSVGSGGARDTGELFF. CDR3 DNA sequence: TGTGCCAGCAGCGTAGGTAGCGGGGGTGCGAGGGACACCGGGGAGCTGTTTTTT.

This chain links TRBV7-9 with TRBJ2-5; D is perhaps TRBD1 (5 bases). Trimming left V 7 bases short and J 3 bases short, with 18 bases between. The CDR3 contains 15 residues. Germline values: CDR1 SEHNR, CDR2 FQNEAQ (reference sequence). Here the CDR3 DNA reads TGTGCCAGCACCCCGAGGACATCGAAGAAAGAGACCCAGTACTTC. Translating it yields CASTPRTSKKETQYF.

This chain joins TRBV29-1 and TRBJ2-1, with a possible D match to TRBD2 (6 bases). V lost 6 bases and J 10 bases, leaving 10 bases between the germline ends. This CDR3 spans 10 amino acids. Per the germline V gene, CDR1 is SQVTM and CDR2 is ANQGSEA. For the CDR3, the DNA is TGCAGCGTCAGACTAGTGGAGCAGTTCTTC. Protein: CSVRLVEQFF.

This clonotype was observed many times. V and J are TRBV5-1 and TRBJ2-1, with D perhaps TRBD1 (8 bases). The V and J ends lost 4 bases and 3 bases respectively, with 14 bases between them. Germline V gene data show CDR1 as SGHRS and CDR2 as YFSETQ. This CDR3 comprises 15 residues. The CDR3 region is CASSDTGGVYNEQFF. The CDR3 DNA reads as TGCGCCAGCAGCGATACAGGGGGGGTCTACAATGAGCAGTTCTTC. The variable domain in full, with the rest retrieved from reference TRBV5-1 and TRBJ2-1, is KAGVTQTPRYLIKTRGQQVTLSCSPISGHRSVSWYQQTPGQGLQFLFEYFSETQRNKGNFPGRFSGRQFSNSRSEMNVSTLELGDSALYLCASSDTGGVYNEQFFGPGTRLTVL.

This clonotype has a count of ten or more. The J gene is TRBJ2-3, the V gene TRBV12-3 or TRBV12-4; D not resolved. Between the trimmed V and J ends, which lost 6 bases and 1 base, there was a span of 11 bases. The CDR3 sequence is 14 residues long. CDR3 coding DNA: TGTGCCAGCAGCTTAAATCCTCGCACAGATACGCAGTATTTT. Protein product: CASSLNPRTDTQYF.

For the CDR3, the DNA is TGTGCCAGCAGCTTAGGAGGGACAGCTACTGGGGGTGGCTACACCTTC. This encodes CASSLGGTATGGGYTF. The chain links TRBV11-2 to TRBJ1-2, with 7 positions matching TRBD1. After removal of 1 base from V and 7 bases from J, the junction contained 12 bases not matched to a gene. This CDR3 spans 16 amino acids. CDR1 SGHAT and CDR2 FQNNGV come from the germline V gene. The full variable domain, in which reference TRBV11-2 and TRBJ1-2 provide the parts outside the CDR3, is EAGVAQSPRYKIIEKRQSVAFWCNPISGHATLYWYQQILGQGPKLLIQFQNNGVVDDSQLPKDRFSAERLKGVDSTLKIQPAKLEDSAVYLCASSLGGTATGGGYTFGSGTRLTVV.

There are a few counts of this clonotype. V usage is TRBV7-3 and J usage is TRBJ2-7, with D unresolved. Trimming took 5 bases from V and 3 from J, leaving 11 bases between them. This CDR3 comprises 13 residues. CDR1 is SGHTA, CDR2 FQGTGA, per germline. For the CDR3, the DNA is TGTGCCAGCAGCCTTTCCCTGAACTACGAGCAGTACTTC. Its translation: CASSLSLNYEQYF.

In its sample, this clonotype was seen a few times. The genes are TRBV12-3 or TRBV12-4 and TRBJ2-1, with a tentative D call TRBD2 (5 bases). The CDR3 is 15 residues long. V was trimmed by 6 bases and J by 2 bases, leaving 14 bases between them. CDR3 sequence (DNA): TGTGCCAGCAGCCTTCGAGGGCCGGCCTACAATGAGCAGTTCTTC. This encodes CASSLRGPAYNEQFF.

This clonotype appeared a few times. The gene calls are TRBV20-1 and TRBJ1-5; D uncertain. Germline V gene lookup returns CDR1 DFQATT and CDR2 SNEGSKA (reference sequence). The ends were cut back, 6 bases at V and 3 bases at J, with 15 bases in the middle. The CDR3 has 14 amino acids. CDR3 in amino acids: CSATGGSVNQPQHF. In DNA, the CDR3 is TGCAGTGCCACCGGAGGTTCCGTCAATCAGCCCCAGCATTTT.

A few counts support this clonotype. V usage is TRBV7-9 and J usage is TRBJ1-1; D is undetermined. CDR3 length equals 14 residues. Trimming stripped 5 bases from V and 1 base from J, with 11 bases between. In germline, CDR1 is SEHNR, CDR2 FQNEAQ (reference sequence). CDR3 region: CASSDAAANTEAFF. CDR3 coding DNA: TGTGCCAGCAGCGACGCCGCGGCGAACACTGAAGCTTTCTTT.

In the case of this clonotype: Being one base from a much bigger clone, this may be a read error. The chain uses TRBV20-1 and TRBJ2-3; no reliable D call. The ends were cut back, 5 bases at V and 5 bases at J, with 14 bases in the middle. The CDR3 runs 13 residues. CDR1 and CDR2 from the germline V gene are DFQATT and SNEGSKA (reference sequence). CDR3 loop: CSARETIEDTQYF. The DNA for the CDR3 is TGCAGTGCTCGCGAAACAATTGAAGATACGCAGTATTTT.

V usage is TRBV2 and J usage is TRBJ2-7; 10 bases align to TRBD1. Germline CDR1 and CDR2: SNHLY and FYNNEI. Trimming at V came to 2 bases and at J to 5 bases, leaving 6 bases not matched to a gene. There are 15 residues in the CDR3. The CDR3 coding sequence is TGTGCCAGCAGTGAACGGACAGGGGGTAGGGACGAGCAGTACTTC. Translating it yields CASSERTGGRDEQYF.

The rearrangement joins TRBV24-1 to TRBJ2-3, with D unresolved. Germline-derived CDR1 and CDR2 are KGHDR and SFDVKD. Deletions cut 1 base from V and 10 bases from J, with 17 bases between. CDR3 size: 15 residues. CDR3 sequence: CATSDFPDGSDAQYF. In nucleotides, the CDR3 is TGTGCCACCAGTGATTTCCCCGACGGAAGCGATGCGCAGTATTTT.

The rearrangement joins TRBV20-1 to TRBJ2-2; the D gene is possibly TRBD2 (5 bases). The CDR3 is 14 amino acids. Looked up from germline, CDR1 is DFQATT and CDR2 is SNEGSKA (reference sequence). V was trimmed by 5 bases and J by 1 base, leaving 11 bases between them. The CDR3 nucleotides are TGCAGTGCTGGTCCTCGGGAGAACACCGGGGAGCTGTTTTTT. Amino acids: CSAGPRENTGELFF.

Only a few counts were recorded for this clonotype. The chain has TRBV11-2 and TRBJ1-1; TRBD1 might be the D (5 bases). The CDR3 extends over 13 amino acids. Germline V CDR1 and CDR2: SGHAT, FQNNGV. The germline V and J ends were trimmed by 4 bases and 7 bases, with 13 bases remaining between them. Here the CDR3 DNA reads TGTGCCAGCAGCTCCGGGACGGAGAGTGAAGCTTTCTTT. The encoded protein is CASSSGTESEAFF.

This clonotype was recorded a few times. The rearrangement joins TRBV4-1 to TRBJ2-7; D is perhaps TRBD1 (6 bases). Germline CDR1 MGHRA, CDR2 YSYEKL. V lost 3 bases, J lost 6 bases, and 12 bases lay in between. This CDR3 has 13 amino acids. DNA for the CDR3: TGCGCCAGCAGCCAGTTGGGGGCGTCCGAGCAGTACTTC. This gives the protein CASSQLGASEQYF.

The V gene is TRBV3-1, the J gene TRBJ2-2, with 9 bases fitting TRBD2. V gave up 1 base and J gave up 3 bases; unmatched junction bases: 6. The CDR3 runs to 17 residues. Looked up from germline, CDR1 is LGHDT and CDR2 is YNNKEL (reference sequence). CDR3 coding DNA: TGTGCCAGCAGCCAAGTAGGTAGCGGGAGCCACACCGGGGAGCTGTTTTTT. Translating gives CASSQVGSGSHTGELFF.

CDR3 protein: CASSLGDSYPLEQYF. The DNA of the CDR3 is TGCGCCAGCAGCTTGGGAGACTCATATCCCCTCGAGCAGTACTTC. V gene TRBV5-1 combines with J gene TRBJ2-7; D remains ambiguous. Germline CDR1 and CDR2: SGHRS and YFSETQ. The V gene lost 0 bases and the J gene lost 6 bases, with 16 bases spanning the gap. The CDR3 is 15 residues long.

The chain joins TRBV6-1 to TRBJ1-3; possibly TRBD1 for D (5 bases). Deletions cut 7 bases from V and 0 bases from J, with 7 bases between. The CDR3 has 13 residues. Germline V gene lookup returns CDR1 MNHNS and CDR2 SASEGT. CDR3 residues: CASTQGSGNTIYF. The CDR3, as DNA: TGTGCCAGCACCCAGGGCTCTGGAAACACCATATATTTT.

This clonotype was observed at least ten times. V gene TRBV4-1 combines with J gene TRBJ2-5; D gene uncertain. The ends were cut back, 0 bases at V and 1 base at J, with 6 bases in the middle. The CDR3 runs 14 residues. From germline, CDR1 is MGHRA and CDR2 YSYEKL. CDR3 protein: CASSQDGFQETQYF. In DNA form, the CDR3 reads TGCGCCAGCAGCCAAGACGGCTTCCAAGAGACCCAGTACTTC.

This clonotype was counted only a few times. The rearrangement links TRBV7-9 to TRBJ2-4; no clear D gene. Germline CDR1 is SEHNR and CDR2 is FQNEAQ (reference sequence). Trimming cost V 5 bases and J 9 bases, with 17 bases left between them. This CDR3 is 14 amino acids long. The CDR3 coding sequence is TGTGCCAGCAGCCCGCCGGCCGGAACTGTCATTCAGTACTTC. Protein sequence: CASSPPAGTVIQYF.

The rearrangement links TRBV6-1 to TRBJ2-1, with 8 positions matching TRBD2. V was clipped by 7 bases and J by 0 bases; unmatched bases: 8. The CDR3 has 16 residues. CDR1 MNHNS and CDR2 SASEGT come from the germline V gene. The CDR3 coding sequence is TGTGCCAGCACCTCAGTAGCGGGATTCTCCTACAATGAGCAGTTCTTC. Its translation is CASTSVAGFSYNEQFF.

This clonotype was counted a few times. The chain combines TRBV9 with TRBJ2-5; 8 bases align to TRBD2. V lost 4 bases to trimming and J lost 0 bases; unmatched junction nucleotides: 14. This CDR3 is 18 amino acids long. Germline values: CDR1 SGDLS, CDR2 YYNGEE. DNA of the CDR3: TGTGCCAGCAGCCAAAACCCGGCGGGGGGCCTACACCAAGAGACCCAGTACTTC. It is translated as CASSQNPAGGLHQETQYF.

This clonotype was counted only a few times. V and J are TRBV20-1 and TRBJ2-6; D gene unclear. V lost 5 bases and J lost 4, with 0 bases in between. The CDR3 sequence is 10 residues long. In germline, CDR1 is DFQATT, CDR2 SNEGSKA (reference sequence). CDR3 coding DNA: TGCAGTGCTGGGGCCAACGTCCTGACTTTC. This gives the protein CSAGANVLTF.

This clonotype was observed many times. The chain joins TRBV5-6 to TRBJ2-5; no clear D. V shed 4 bases and J shed 2 bases, with 12 bases lying between them. The length of the CDR3 is 14 residues. CDR1 and CDR2 (germline): SGHDT, YYEEEE. For the CDR3, the DNA is TGTGCCAGCAGCCCAAGGGCCCGACAAGAGACCCAGTACTTC. It yields the protein CASSPRARQETQYF.